These 17 T cell receptor beta chains originate from one sample sequenced in a study of cytotoxic CD8 clonotypes in ibrutinib-treated CLL. TCRdb keeps only in-frame clones here, not all; method: immunoSEQ multiplex PCR. The sample consists of about 74,000 clones, over 75% of them appearing once. This specimen consisted of PBMCs, obtained at disease progression, from a patient treated with ibrutinib. These receptors came from a human donor with chronic lymphocytic leukemia.

This chain uses TRBV27 with TRBJ1-5; D may be TRBD1 (6 bases). V lost 0 bases to trimming and J lost 9 bases, with 9 bases between them. Germline V lookup: CDR1 MNHEY, CDR2 SMNVEV (reference sequence). The CDR3 sequence is 13 residues long. The CDR3 loop reads CASSLSTGMPQHF. The CDR3 region has the DNA TGTGCCAGCAGTTTATCGACAGGTATGCCCCAGCATTTT.

This chain links TRBV9 with TRBJ2-7; 13 bases agree with TRBD2. The CDR3 has 15 amino acids. Trimming cost V 4 bases and J 6 bases; bases outside gene matches: 7. The germline V gene encodes CDR1 SGDLS and CDR2 YYNGEE. The CDR3 region is CASSTTSGRAAEQYF. DNA for the CDR3: TGTGCCAGCAGCACTACTAGCGGGAGGGCCGCCGAGCAGTACTTC.

The chain joins TRBV11-2 to TRBJ2-5; 8 nucleotides line up with TRBD1. V was pared by 4 bases and J by 6 bases, with 13 bases of the junction left unmatched. CDR3 size: 16 residues. Germline CDR1 and CDR2: SGHAT and FQNNGV. Written as DNA, the CDR3 is TGTGCCAGCAGCTCCCTCACAGGGGGAAAGGTGAAGACCCAGTACTTC. Protein sequence: CASSSLTGGKVKTQYF.

The rearrangement uses TRBV15 and TRBJ2-6; tentatively, D is TRBD1 (6 bases). Germline CDR1 LNHNV, CDR2 YYDKDF (reference sequence). V was trimmed by 3 bases and J by 3 bases, leaving 12 bases between them. The CDR3 has 16 residues. In nucleotides, the CDR3 is TGTGCCACCAGCAGCTCAACAGGGAGTGGGGCCAACGTCCTGACTTTC. It is translated as CATSSSTGSGANVLTF.

Comment on this clone: Other DNA sequences in this specimen translate into the identical CDR3. The chain has TRBV5-1 and TRBJ1-1; no clear D gene. Germline lookup yields CDR1 SGHRS and CDR2 YFSETQ. The CDR3 consists of 13 residues. V lost 2 bases and J lost 0, with 5 bases in between. The CDR3 DNA sequence: TGCGCCAGCAGCTTAGGCGTGAACACTGAAGCTTTCTTT. This sequence encodes CASSLGVNTEAFF.

The chain joins TRBV6-6 to TRBJ2-1; possibly TRBD1 for D (5 bases). Deletions cut 6 bases from V and 6 bases from J, with 12 bases between. Germline CDR1 MNHNY, CDR2 SVGAGI (reference sequence). The CDR3 covers 13 residues. The CDR3 region is CASSPGQSNEQFF. The CDR3 region has the DNA TGTGCCAGCAGCCCAGGGCAGAGCAATGAGCAGTTCTTC.

This clone showed up just a few times. The chain links TRBV5-1 to TRBJ1-6; TRBD1 matches at 7 bases. Germline V gene sequence: CDR1 SGHRS, CDR2 YFSETQ. V was clipped by 4 bases and J by 9 bases; unmatched bases: 7. This CDR3 contains 14 residues. The CDR3: CASSEGGGASPLHF. As DNA, the CDR3 is TGCGCCAGCAGCGAGGGAGGGGGCGCTTCACCCCTCCACTTT. The variable domain in full, with the rest retrieved from reference TRBV5-1 and TRBJ1-6, is KAGVTQTPRYLIKTRGQQVTLSCSPISGHRSVSWYQQTPGQGLQFLFEYFSETQRNKGNFPGRFSGRQFSNSRSEMNVSTLELGDSALYLCASSEGGGASPLHFGNGTRLTVT.

The chain combines TRBV7-8 with TRBJ2-6, with D tentatively TRBD1 (6 bases). Looked up from germline, CDR1 is SGHVS and CDR2 is FQNEAQ. This CDR3 contains 18 residues. Trimming took off 3 bases at V and 4 bases at J, with 19 bases between the two ends. The CDR3 is CASSFPTTTGTGANVLTF. The CDR3 DNA is TGTGCCAGCAGCTTCCCAACAACGACAGGCACCGGGGCCAACGTCCTGACTTTC.

The rearrangement joins TRBV28 to TRBJ2-7, with TRBD1 matching 8 bases. CDR3 length equals 12 residues. Looked up from germline, CDR1 is MDHEN and CDR2 is SYDVKM. The J segment lost 6 bases and the V segment lost 6 bases, leaving 4 bases of the junction unmatched. The CDR3 region has the DNA TGTGCCAGCAGCCGAACAGGGGGCGAGCAGTACTTC. Translated: CASSRTGGEQYF.

The chain carries TRBV4-1 and TRBJ2-4; 8 bases are shared with TRBD1. The junction had 14 bases not matched to a gene; V was cut back by 4 bases and J by 6 bases. This CDR3 is 17 amino acids long. Germline V gene sequence: CDR1 MGHRA, CDR2 YSYEKL. The CDR3 sequence is CASSPLGTGRPVNIQYF. CDR3 DNA: TGCGCCAGCAGCCCCCTGGGGACAGGACGTCCCGTAAACATTCAGTACTTC.

The chain is built from TRBV6-1 and TRBJ2-7; 8 positions agree with TRBD1. The length of the CDR3 is 12 residues. Losses at the gene ends were 4 bases for V and 7 bases for J; bases not matched to a gene: 3. CDR1 and CDR2 from the germline V gene are MNHNS and SASEGT. Here the CDR3 reads CASSGRGREQYF. Written as DNA, the CDR3 is TGTGCCAGCAGTGGCAGGGGGCGTGAGCAGTACTTC.

A note on this clone: The same CDR3 is also encoded by other DNA sequences in this sample. The chain links TRBV2 to TRBJ2-2, with D possibly TRBD1 on 5 matching bases. V lost 5 bases to trimming and J lost 4 bases, with 8 bases between them. This CDR3 spans 13 amino acids. In germline, CDR1 is SNHLY, CDR2 FYNNEI. The CDR3 is CASSLGVTGELFF. DNA for the CDR3: TGTGCCAGCAGTCTAGGGGTCACCGGGGAGCTGTTTTTT.

This chain connects TRBV18 to TRBJ2-3; D gene ambiguous. The V gene lost 3 bases and the J gene lost 0 bases, with 10 bases spanning the gap. Germline V gives CDR1 KGHSH, CDR2 LQKENI. The CDR3 extends over 15 amino acids. For the CDR3, the DNA is TGTGCCAGCTCACCTTTGCCCACTAGCACAGATACGCAGTATTTT. Protein: CASSPLPTSTDTQYF.

The rearrangement uses TRBV6-6 and TRBJ2-4; the match to TRBD1 covers 9 bases. In germline, CDR1 is MNHNY, CDR2 SVGAGI (reference sequence). The CDR3 contains 14 residues. J was trimmed by 8 bases and V by 6 bases; bases with no gene match: 8. The CDR3 DNA sequence: TGTGCCAGCAGAAAAACAGGGGGCGCGGACATTCAGTACTTC. It translates to CASRKTGGADIQYF.

V gene TRBV2 combines with J gene TRBJ2-1; D is ambiguous. The CDR3 length is 17 residues. Trimming shortened V by 4 bases and J by 0 bases, and 16 bases separated the two germline ends. From germline, CDR1 is SNHLY and CDR2 FYNNEI. The CDR3 nucleotides are TGTGCCAGCAGTGCGAGTGCGAGGCGGAGCTCCTACAATGAGCAGTTCTTC. Translated, it gives CASSASARRSSYNEQFF. Full variable domain (remainder filled in from reference TRBV2 and TRBJ2-1): EPEVTQTPSHQVTQMGQEVILRCVPISNHLYFYWYRQILGQKVEFLVSFYNNEISEKSEIFDDQFSVERPDGSNFTLKIRSTKLEDSAMYFCASSASARRSSYNEQFFGPGTRLTVL.

Only a few counts were recorded for this clone. The chain links TRBV5-4 to TRBJ2-7, with D possibly being TRBD1 or TRBD2 (5 bases each). Per germline, CDR1 SGHNT and CDR2 YYREEE (reference sequence). There are 15 residues in the CDR3. Deletions cut 2 bases from V and 0 bases from J, with 12 bases between. CDR3 protein: CASSFDGGGSYEQYF. CDR3 in DNA: TGTGCCAGCAGCTTCGATGGGGGTGGCTCCTACGAGCAGTACTTC. The full variable domain, with the rest looked up from reference TRBV5-4 and TRBJ2-7, is ETGVTQSPTHLIKTRGQQVTLRCSSQSGHNTVSWYQQALGQGPQFIFQYYREEENGRGNFPPRFSGLQFPNYSSELNVNALELDDSALYLCASSFDGGGSYEQYFGPGTRLTVT.

The rearrangement joins TRBV4-1 to TRBJ2-1, with 12 bases that match TRBD1. CDR3 size: 14 residues. The germline CDR1 and CDR2 sequences are MGHRA and YSYEKL. The ends lost 2 bases at V and 14 bases at J; junction bases unmatched: 7. The CDR3 region has the DNA TGCGCCAGCAGCCAACGGGGGACAGGGGGCTTGGAGTTCTTC. Residues: CASSQRGTGGLEFF.